A single sample is the source of the 22 T cell receptor beta chains below, sequenced in a study of post-analysis software for immune sequencing data. Carried by the TCR beta cDNA libraries were unique molecular identifiers. TCRdb used MiXCR to reprocess the PCR reads, holding one entry per CDR3 protein. The sample lists roughly 430,000 distinct CDR3 sequences; about 40% were seen once. Antigens of these TCRs are unknown. Notes on the study in general: Patients showed TRBV5-6, TRBV5-1 and TRBV20-1 among four to six TRBV segments more frequent than in controls.

Source material: blood. The receptors here all came from a girl aged 2-10 years with multiple sclerosis.

This clonotype was seen a handful of times. This chain connects TRBV20-1 to TRBJ2-4, with a possible D match to TRBD1 (6 bases). The CDR3 length is 18 residues. Trimming removed 0 bases at V and 5 bases at J, with 23 bases between. Germline lookup yields CDR1 DFQATT and CDR2 SNEGSKA (reference sequence). CDR3 DNA: TGCAGTGCTAGAGATCTCTGGGGGCAGGGACGTGGGGAAAACATTCAGTACTTC. This translates into CSARDLWGQGRGENIQYF.

The rearrangement joins TRBV20-1 to TRBJ1-5; 9 nucleotides line up with TRBD1. The CDR3 consists of 14 residues. Germline values: CDR1 DFQATT, CDR2 SNEGSKA (reference sequence). V was clipped by 5 bases and J by 2 bases; unmatched bases: 4. CDR3 nucleotide sequence: TGCAGTGCTCCCCGGACAGGGGGCAATCAGCCCCAGCATTTT. Amino acids: CSAPRTGGNQPQHF.

The rearrangement joins TRBV5-1 to TRBJ1-2; D is unclear. The CDR3 has 13 amino acids. V lost 1 base and J 8 bases, leaving 12 bases between the germline ends. Germline CDR1 is SGHRS and CDR2 is YFSETQ. The CDR3 coding sequence is TGCGCCAGCAGCTTGTCTTATGCGGGAGGCTACACCTTC. It specifies CASSLSYAGGYTF.

This chain uses TRBV29-1 with TRBJ2-1; the match to TRBD2 covers 10 bases. CDR1 is SQVTM and CDR2 is ANQGSEA in the germline V gene. This CDR3 contains 13 residues. V lost 2 bases, J lost 10 bases, and 5 bases stayed unmatched. This CDR3 reads CSVESGGADEQFF. In DNA, the CDR3 is TGCAGCGTTGAAAGCGGGGGGGCTGACGAGCAGTTCTTC.

This clonotype has more than one count but fewer than ten. The rearrangement uses TRBV5-1 and TRBJ2-1; no clear D. The CDR3 runs to 17 residues. V was shortened by 3 bases and J by 2 bases, with 18 bases between the two germline ends. The germline V gene has CDR1 SGHRS and CDR2 YFSETQ. CDR3 residues: CASSWSPKRGAYNEQFF. The CDR3 coding sequence is TGCGCCAGCAGCTGGAGCCCCAAGCGCGGAGCCTACAATGAGCAGTTCTTC.

Points on this clonotype: One end of the junction varies from germline; a read error may be responsible. The CDR3 spells CASKAAGGINERFF. CDR3 nucleotide sequence: TGTGCCAGCAAGGCGGCAGGGGGTATCAATGAGCGGTTCTTC. This rearrangement joins TRBV12-3 or TRBV12-4 to TRBJ2-1; 7 bases are a match to TRBD1. CDR3 length: 14 amino acids.

This clonotype has more than one count but fewer than ten. V usage is TRBV6-1 and J usage is TRBJ2-3; D is undetermined. Germline V gene lookup returns CDR1 MNHNS and CDR2 SASEGT. This CDR3 contains 18 residues. The germline V and J ends were trimmed by 6 bases and 0 bases, with 22 bases remaining between them. In nucleotides, the CDR3 is TGTGCCAGCAGCCCCACGGTAGTGCTACCCTCTAGCACAGATACGCAGTATTTT. Translated, it gives CASSPTVVLPSSTDTQYF.

This clonotype was counted only a few times. The rearrangement joins TRBV5-1 to TRBJ1-2, with 7 bases fitting TRBD1. V dropped 4 bases and J dropped 4; count of bases not matched to a gene: 10. CDR1 and CDR2 from the germline V gene are SGHRS and YFSETQ. This CDR3 contains 15 residues. CDR3 residues: CASSVDRASGYGYTF. The DNA for the CDR3 is TGCGCCAGCAGCGTCGACAGGGCCTCCGGCTATGGCTACACCTTC.

The chain employs TRBV28 and TRBJ2-3; D is uncertain. Between the trimmed V and J ends, which lost 5 bases and 1 base, there was a span of 13 bases. The CDR3 sequence is 15 residues long. Germline lookup yields CDR1 MDHEN and CDR2 SYDVKM. This chain's CDR3 is CASSVVADGTDTQYF. The CDR3 DNA reads TGTGCCAGCAGTGTAGTTGCGGACGGCACAGATACGCAGTATTTT. Together with reference TRBV28 and TRBJ2-3, the CDR3 gives the full variable domain: DVKVTQSSRYLVKRTGEKVFLECVQDMDHENMFWYRQDPGLGLRLIYFSYDVKMKEKGDIPEGYSVSREKKERFSLILESASTNQTSMYLCASSVVADGTDTQYFGPGTRLTVL.

The V and J genes are TRBV28 and TRBJ1-2; 8 bases map to TRBD1. The V segment lost 6 bases and the J segment 6 bases; nucleotides outside the gene matches: 9. In germline, CDR1 is MDHEN, CDR2 SYDVKM. The CDR3 runs 14 residues. CDR3 sequence (DNA): TGTGCCAGCAGCCCAGCCATGGGACAGGATGGCTACACCTTC. This codes for CASSPAMGQDGYTF.

V is TRBV6-1 and J is TRBJ2-7; D unresolved. The CDR3 length is 14 residues. The germline CDR1 and CDR2 sequences are MNHNS and SASEGT. V was clipped by 1 base and J by 4 bases, with 11 bases between them. CDR3 nucleotides: TGTGCCAGCAGTGAAGAGGGCGCCTCATACGAGCAGTACTTC. Protein: CASSEEGASYEQYF.

The V gene is TRBV6-6, the J gene TRBJ1-2; D unresolved. Trimming removed 2 bases from V and 3 bases from J, with 13 bases in between. CDR1 MNHNY and CDR2 SVGAGI come from the germline V gene (reference sequence). The CDR3 has 15 residues. This chain's CDR3 is CASSYAFNQDYGYTF. The CDR3 region has the DNA TGTGCCAGCAGTTACGCTTTTAATCAGGACTATGGCTACACCTTC.

V gene TRBV12-3 or TRBV12-4 combines with J gene TRBJ2-6; tentatively, D is TRBD1 (6 bases). Between the trimmed V and J ends, which lost 6 bases and 0 bases, there was a span of 9 bases. The CDR3 is 15 residues long. The CDR3 sequence is CASRDSSSGANVLTF. CDR3 in DNA: TGTGCCAGCAGGGACAGTTCCTCTGGGGCCAACGTCCTGACTTTC.

This chain joins TRBV28 and TRBJ2-4; 10 nucleotides line up with TRBD2. The germline CDR1 and CDR2 sequences are MDHEN and SYDVKM. The junction had 7 bases not matched to a gene; V was cut back by 4 bases and J by 7 bases. The CDR3 totals 15 residues. In DNA, the CDR3 is TGTGCCAGCAGTTCACATAGCGGGGGGCACAACATTCAGTACTTC. This gives the protein CASSSHSGGHNIQYF.

The J gene is TRBJ2-3, the V gene TRBV11-2, with TRBD2 matching 9 bases. The CDR3 runs to 17 residues. With 0 bases clipped from V and 6 bases from J, the junction kept 10 bases outside the gene matches. Germline V CDR1 and CDR2: SGHAT, FQNNGV. The CDR3 region is CASSLDGLAGYTDTQYF. CDR3 nucleotides: TGTGCCAGCAGCTTAGATGGCCTAGCGGGATATACGGATACGCAGTATTTT.

The table lists this clonotype with a few counts. This chain uses TRBV9 with TRBJ2-7; D not resolved. The CDR3 runs 15 residues. V was shortened by 0 bases and J by 1 base, with 11 bases between the two germline ends. The germline V gene encodes CDR1 SGDLS and CDR2 YYNGEE. CDR3 loop: CASSVGLVKSYEQYF. The CDR3 DNA reads TGTGCCAGCAGCGTAGGTTTGGTCAAGTCCTACGAGCAGTACTTC.

V and J are TRBV3-1 and TRBJ2-1; 7 nucleotides line up with TRBD2. CDR1 and CDR2 from the germline V gene are LGHDT and YNNKEL (reference sequence). V was clipped by 6 bases and J by 4 bases; unmatched bases: 6. CDR3 length equals 14 residues. The DNA for the CDR3 is TGTGCCAGCAGACGAAGCGGGGCTTACAATGAGCAGTTCTTC. Its translation is CASRRSGAYNEQFF.

The V gene is TRBV10-3, the J gene TRBJ2-7; the match to TRBD2 covers 11 bases. There are 14 residues in the CDR3. V lost 6 bases and J lost 6; bases outside the gene matches: 7. Germline CDR1 is ENHRY and CDR2 is SYGVKD. DNA of the CDR3: TGTGCCATCAGCTCACTAGCGGGGGACGGCGAGCAGTACTTC. Residues: CAISSLAGDGEQYF.

The chain recombines TRBV10-3 with TRBJ2-7, with D perhaps TRBD1 (6 bases). Germline CDR1 ENHRY, CDR2 SYGVKD. Trimming took off 0 bases at V and 5 bases at J, with 11 bases between the two ends. The CDR3 runs 14 residues. The CDR3 sequence: CAISESTGSNEQYF. CDR3 DNA sequence: TGTGCCATCAGTGAGTCCACAGGGTCAAACGAGCAGTACTTC.

This clonotype was observed a handful of times. The J gene is TRBJ1-2, the V gene TRBV5-1; perhaps TRBD1 as D (5 bases). This CDR3 region has 16 residues. Trimming stripped 1 base from V and 2 bases from J, with 15 bases between. Germline loops: CDR1 SGHRS, CDR2 YFSETQ. CDR3 region: CASSLIVGAENYGYTF. The CDR3 nucleotides read TGCGCCAGCAGCTTGATCGTCGGGGCTGAGAACTATGGCTACACCTTC.

In this sample, this clonotype turned up a few times. This rearrangement joins TRBV12-3 or TRBV12-4 to TRBJ2-1, with 8 bases that match TRBD2. J lost 6 bases, V lost 6 bases, and 7 bases had no gene match. CDR3 size: 14 residues. CDR3 DNA sequence: TGTGCCAGCAGCCTGACGGGAGGGCCCAATGAGCAGTTCTTC. It yields the protein CASSLTGGPNEQFF.

This clonotype turned up a few times. The CDR3 region is CASSQGRLLVTDTQYF. As DNA, the CDR3 is TGCGCCAGCAGCCAAGGAAGGTTATTGGTCACAGATACGCAGTATTTT. This chain links TRBV4-1 with TRBJ2-3; no firm D call. V dropped 1 base and J dropped 2 bases, with 13 bases sitting between them. The CDR3 is 16 amino acids. In germline, CDR1 is MGHRA, CDR2 YSYEKL.